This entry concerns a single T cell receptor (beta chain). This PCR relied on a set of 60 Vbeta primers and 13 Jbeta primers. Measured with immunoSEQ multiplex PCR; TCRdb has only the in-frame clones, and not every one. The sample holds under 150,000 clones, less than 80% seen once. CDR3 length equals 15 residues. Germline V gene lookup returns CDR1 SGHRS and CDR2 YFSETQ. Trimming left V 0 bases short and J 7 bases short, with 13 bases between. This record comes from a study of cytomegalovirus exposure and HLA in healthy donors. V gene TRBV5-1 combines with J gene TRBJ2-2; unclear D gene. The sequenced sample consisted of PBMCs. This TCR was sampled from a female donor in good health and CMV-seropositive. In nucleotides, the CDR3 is TGCGCCAGCAGCTTGGAGTGGGCTTTCCGCGGGGAGCTGTTTTTT. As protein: CASSLEWAFRGELFF. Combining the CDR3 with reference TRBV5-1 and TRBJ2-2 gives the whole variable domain KAGVTQTPRYLIKTRGQQVTLSCSPISGHRSVSWYQQTPGQGLQFLFEYFSETQRNKGNFPGRFSGRQFSNSRSEMNVSTLELGDSALYLCASSLEWAFRGELFFGEGSRLTVL.